Detailed here is one T cell receptor beta chain. This specimen comes from a study of blood T cell repertoires in COVID-19. Across the whole study: Samples representing acute and convalescent COVID-19 were sourced from the United States, Italy and Spain. The analysed material was cDNA or gDNA that came from T cells, B-cell-depleted T cells, or PBMCs.

It was during active infection that Seattle patients were enrolled and then longitudinally followed. With V trimmed by 10 bases and J by 5 bases, 9 bases remained unmatched. The CDR3 contains 15 residues. Germline assignment: CDR1 MNHNY and CDR2 SVGAGI (reference sequence). How the authors handled the data: Estimates of nucleated cell counts were drawn from the amplification of reference gene primers. Method: immunoSEQ multiplex PCR; TCRdb's copy keeps in-frame clones and lacks some. The DNA was the basis for D and trimming; V, J and clone size are from that table. The repertoire holds about 480,000 clones, with 85% to 90% as singletons.

The sample comprised peripheral blood. The TCR comes from a woman between 45 and 60 years old with COVID-19, enrolled during active disease. The rearrangement joins TRBV6-6 to TRBJ2-2, with TRBD1 identical over 11 bases. The CDR3 protein is CATAAGTGGTGELFF. The CDR3, as DNA: TGTGCCACGGCCGCAGGGACAGGGGGTACCGGGGAGCTGTTTTTT.